Listed below are T cell receptor beta chains from one sample, sequenced in a study of T cell changes during pregnancy in multiple sclerosis. Repertoires were generated with immunoSEQ multiplex PCR, while TCRdb's copy carries only in-frame clones and drops some. The sample includes tens of thousands of clones, about 93% of them seen just once. The sequencing used CD4+ T cells from peripheral blood mononuclear cells, collected after pregnancy. The receptor set was obtained from a female donor with multiple sclerosis, enrolled in a pregnancy study. The CDR3 runs from the conserved cysteine through the conserved F or W. The order of the fields is V gene, D gene, J gene, clone size, CDR3 protein, CDR3 DNA. The D gene is left open where the match is weak. Part of the rows lack a size; the others show once, few, many or a class for expanded clones.

>TRBV9|TRBD2|TRBJ2-7|.
CASSARDYPYEQYF
TGTGCCAGCAGCGCCCGGGACTACCCCTACGAGCAGTACTTC
>TRBV19|TRBD2|TRBJ2-5|.
CASSTGGSGQETQYF
TGTGCCAGTAGTACCGGGGGGAGCGGCCAAGAGACCCAGTACTTC
>TRBV7-9|.|TRBJ1-4|.
CASSLARTVSTTNEKLFF
TGTGCCAGCAGCTTAGCACGGACAGTATCGACAACTAATGAAAAACTGTTTTTT
>TRBV18|TRBD2|TRBJ2-2|.
CASSYLRTSGRKYTGELFF
TGTGCCAGCTCGTACCTTAGAACTAGCGGGAGGAAGTACACCGGGGAGCTGTTTTTT
>TRBV5-1|TRBD1|TRBJ2-7|.
CASHTGTATYEQYF
TGCGCCAGTCATACCGGGACAGCAACCTACGAGCAGTACTTC
>TRBV5-1|.|TRBJ2-3|.
CASSQGRGADTQYF
TGCGCCAGCAGTCAGGGGAGGGGGGCAGATACGCAGTATTTT
>TRBV7-2|.|TRBJ2-1|.
CASSLVPGVPNEQFF
TGTGCCAGCAGCTTAGTGCCAGGGGTCCCCAATGAGCAGTTCTTC
>TRBV29-1|TRBD2|TRBJ2-7|.
CSAGLANEQYF
TGCAGCGCGGGACTAGCCAACGAGCAGTACTTC
>TRBV7-2|TRBD2|TRBJ2-5|.
CASSYSGARVETQYF
TGTGCCAGCAGCTACAGCGGGGCGCGGGTAGAGACCCAGTACTTC
>TRBV14|TRBD2|TRBJ2-1|.
CASSPRLAGGPVEQFF
TGTGCCAGCAGCCCCCGACTAGCGGGAGGGCCCGTTGAGCAGTTCTTC
>TRBV7-9|TRBD2|TRBJ2-3|.
CASSLEFREAQYF
TGTGCCAGCAGCTTAGAGTTTCGGGAGGCGCAGTATTTT
>TRBV7-8|.|TRBJ2-1|.
CASSLAPWASDNEQFF
TGTGCCAGCAGCTTAGCGCCGTGGGCTAGCGACAATGAGCAGTTCTTC
>TRBV16|.|TRBJ1-5|.
CASSQSGVNQPQHF
TGTGCCAGCAGCCAATCAGGGGTCAATCAGCCCCAGCATTTT
>TRBV9|.|TRBJ2-1|.
CASSGQIKDNEQFF
TGTGCCAGCAGCGGACAGATAAAGGACAATGAGCAGTTCTTC
>TRBV11-3|.|TRBJ2-1|.
CASSYGRGNNEQFF
TGTGCCAGCAGCTACGGACGGGGGAACAATGAGCAGTTCTTC
>TRBV6-5|TRBD1|TRBJ2-5|.
CASSRTGGAQYF
TGTGCCAGCAGTCGGACAGGGGGGGCCCAGTACTTC
>TRBV5-1|.|TRBJ2-7|once
CASSWGPGDEQYF
TGCGCCAGCAGCTGGGGGCCAGGGGACGAGCAGTACTTC
>TRBV10-1|.|TRBJ1-4|.
CASSESTGPPGEKLFF
TGCGCCAGCAGTGAGTCAACAGGGCCCCCCGGCGAAAAACTGTTTTTT
>TRBV5-1|.|TRBJ1-1|once
CASSFEGLTEAFF
TGCGCCAGCAGCTTTGAGGGTCTCACTGAAGCTTTCTTT
>TRBV6-1|.|TRBJ1-4|.
CASSVGRGTNNEKLFF
TGTGCCAGCAGTGTTGGGCGGGGGACGAACAATGAAAAACTGTTTTTT
>TRBV6-5|TRBD1|TRBJ1-2|.
CASSWDRENGYTF
TGTGCCAGCAGTTGGGACAGGGAGAATGGCTACACCTTC
>TRBV27|.|TRBJ2-7|.
CASSTLGGAYEQYF
TGTGCCAGCAGTACCCTAGGGGGGGCGTACGAGCAGTACTTC
>TRBV5-6|.|TRBJ2-3|.
CASSLAGGTDTQYF
TGTGCCAGCAGCTTGGCCGGAGGAACAGATACGCAGTATTTT
>TRBV5-6|.|TRBJ2-3|.
CASSFSSTDTQYF
TGTGCCAGCAGCTTCAGTAGCACAGATACGCAGTATTTT
>TRBV5-1|.|TRBJ2-2|.
CASSLGQSNTGELFF
TGCGCCAGCAGCTTGGGACAATCGAACACCGGGGAGCTGTTTTTT
>TRBV5-1|TRBD2|TRBJ2-1|.
CASSTSGSYNEQFF
TGCGCCAGTTCTACTAGCGGGAGCTACAATGAGCAGTTCTTC
>TRBV19|TRBD1|TRBJ2-3|.
CASSPGQTSTDTQYF
TGTGCCAGTAGCCCGGGACAGACAAGCACAGATACGCAGTATTTT
>TRBV5-1|TRBD1|TRBJ2-7|.
CASSPGQGAIGYEQYF
TGCGCCAGCAGCCCGGGACAGGGGGCTATCGGATACGAGCAGTACTTC